This TCR beta chain was captured by sequencing in a study of blood T cell repertoires in COVID-19 (dated by TCRdb to the early 2020s). Background on the whole study: Samples covering the acute and convalescent phases of COVID-19 were provided by collaborators in the United States, Italy and Spain. The material from the prospective study consisted of cDNA or gDNA derived from T cells, B-cell-depleted T cells, or PBMCs. Subjects who had been exposed to COVID-19, were actively infected with it, or had recovered from it provided the deeply sampled blood TCRbeta repertoires that made up the dataset. A freely available public database, intended as a resource for researchers studying the immune response to SARS-CoV-2, is where the repertoires were released. The samples were drawn from the first 160 participants of the ongoing ImmuneRACE study and from 1,254 subjects provided by 6 global collaborators. Nearly every sample came with metadata listing a de-identified subject ID, COVID-19 status, age in years and sex. HLA class I and class II types, where available, came from metadata supplied by the sample provider rather than from assay-based typing. What the authors observed across the whole study: The amount of clinical and demographic metadata varied by source and participant and was provided uncurated.

Each collaborating institution followed its own protocols to collect whole blood in K2EDTA tubes. For TCRbeta analysis, collaborator samples were shipped as frozen whole blood, as isolated PBMCs, or as DNA extracted from either sample type. TCRbeta CDR3 regions were amplified from genomic DNA using the immunoSEQ Assay, a bias-controlled multiplex PCR. For the original study's pipeline: The number of nucleated cells in each sample was estimated from the amplification of reference gene primers within the assay. Sequence reads were collapsed and filtered to measure the absolute abundance of every unique TCRbeta CDR3 rearrangement. For each sample, productive Simpson clonality was calculated as the square root of Simpson's diversity index across productive rearrangements. TCRdb mirrors the immuneACCESS table, restricted to in-frame sequences. Some clones are absent from its copies; in checked studies, under half trace to an unresolved V gene, and the reason for the others is unknown. V and J calls and clone size are given by that table; D and trimming were obtained from the DNA. This sample holds approximately 130,000 clones; more than 75% were observed only once. More than 1.5% of the sample is taken by the ten largest.

The germline V gene gives CDR1 as SGHTA and CDR2 as FQGNSA. The CDR3 covers 14 residues, taking in both the cysteine and the phenylalanine. Only CDR3 DNA remains: 42 bases, in frame from the first base. Compared with germline, V lacks 8 bases and J lacks 1 base; bases without a gene match: 7. For this clone: This receptor's antigen is unknown. Base-call qualities are not available, and no considerably larger clone is one nucleotide away.

Sequencing input: peripheral blood. The sequence links TRBV7-2 to TRBJ2-7; 8 nucleotides in the junction match TRBD2. The source of this sequence is a human donor in a cohort sampled during active COVID-19. The nucleotide sequence reads TGTGCCAGCGCTCAGCGGGGGAGGTCCTACGAGCAGTACTTC. Translation gives CASAQRGRSYEQYF.